The 17 T cell receptor beta chains below were found in one sample sequenced in a study of blood T cell repertoires in COVID-19. Only in-frame clones appear in the TCRdb table, and some are missing; sequencing was by immunoSEQ multiplex PCR. This table holds approximately 16,000 clones, around 86% found once. The sequencing input was peripheral blood. The receptors here all came from a man aged 60-69 years with acute or convalescent COVID-19.

This clone showed up just once. The chain carries TRBV7-2 and TRBJ2-5, with TRBD2 matching 8 bases. This CDR3 contains 14 residues. Looked up from germline, CDR1 is SGHTA and CDR2 is FQGNSA. V lost 4 bases, J lost 5 bases, and 6 bases stayed unmatched. DNA of the CDR3: TGTGCCAGCAGCTCGGGGGGGAGTAAGGAGACCCAGTACTTC. It translates to CASSSGGSKETQYF. The full variable domain, rest sourced from reference TRBV7-2 and TRBJ2-5, is GAGVSQSPSNKVTEKGKDVELRCDPISGHTALYWYRQSLGQGLEFLIYFQGNSAPDKSGLPSDRFSAERTGGSVSTLTIQRTQQEDSAVYLCASSSGGSKETQYFGPGTRLLVL.

CDR3 sequence reads: CASSATSGNYNEQFF. For the CDR3, the DNA is TGTGCCAGCAGCGCAACTAGCGGAAACTACAATGAGCAGTTCTTC. The gene calls are TRBV6-6 and TRBJ2-1; the match to TRBD2 covers 8 bases. In germline, CDR1 is MNHNY, CDR2 SVGAGI (reference sequence). V was clipped by 6 bases and J by 3 bases; unmatched bases: 7. The CDR3 loop spans 15 amino acids.

The chain combines TRBV11-2 with TRBJ2-3; 8 positions agree with TRBD2. Germline V gene data show CDR1 as SGHAT and CDR2 as FQNNGV. CDR3 length: 16 amino acids. V lost 3 bases and J lost 2; bases outside the gene matches: 7. CDR3 residues: CASSFLAGINTDTQYF. As DNA, the CDR3 is TGTGCCAGCAGCTTTTTAGCGGGAATAAACACAGATACGCAGTATTTT.

V is TRBV6-4 and J is TRBJ2-2; D perhaps matches TRBD2 (5 bases). Trimming took 5 bases from V and 7 from J, leaving 11 bases between them. The CDR3 runs 13 residues. The germline V gene encodes CDR1 MRHNA and CDR2 SNTAGT. The CDR3 coding sequence is TGTGCCAGCAGTAGCGGTTATAACGGGGAGCTGTTTTTT. It codes for CASSSGYNGELFF.

V gene TRBV28 combines with J gene TRBJ1-1, with D unresolved. Trimming removed 7 bases at V and 1 base at J, with 13 bases between. The CDR3 contains 14 residues. The germline V gene encodes CDR1 MDHEN and CDR2 SYDVKM. The CDR3 DNA sequence: TGTGCCAGCATGAGGTTTATTGGGAACACTGAAGCTTTCTTT. Its protein product is CASMRFIGNTEAFF.

The chain couples TRBV7-2 to TRBJ2-7; 12 nucleotides agree with TRBD2. This CDR3 region has 15 residues. The germline CDR1 and CDR2 sequences are SGHTA and FQGNSA. V trimming: 1 base; J trimming: 9 bases; junction bases outside the gene matches: 7. CDR3 in amino acids: CASSLVAGLAGPQYF. Written as DNA, the CDR3 is TGTGCCAGCAGCTTAGTCGCGGGACTAGCGGGTCCGCAGTACTTC.

The V and J genes are TRBV3-1 (or the pseudogene TRBV3-2) and TRBJ2-7, with D hard to call. Germline values: CDR1 LGHDT, CDR2 YNNKEL (reference sequence). This CDR3 comprises 14 residues. V lost 1 base and J lost 6, with 13 bases in between. The CDR3 sequence is CASSQVLTDREQYF. The CDR3 DNA reads TGTGCCAGCAGCCAAGTTTTAACAGATCGCGAGCAGTACTTC.

V and J are TRBV5-1 and TRBJ2-1; TRBD2 agrees at 7 bases. Germline assignment: CDR1 SGHRS and CDR2 YFSETQ. The CDR3 consists of 15 residues. Germline trimming cut 4 bases from V and 3 bases from J; bases unmatched to any gene: 7. The CDR3 protein is CASSGGLRDYNEQFF. In nucleotides, the CDR3 is TGCGCCAGCAGCGGGGGACTAAGGGACTACAATGAGCAGTTCTTC.

V usage is TRBV2 and J usage is TRBJ1-6; TRBD1 agrees at 7 bases. The V segment lost 4 bases and the J segment 7 bases; nucleotides outside the gene matches: 7. This CDR3 comprises 15 residues. Germline CDR1 SNHLY, CDR2 FYNNEI. CDR3 residues: CASSGGQDWNSPLHF. DNA of the CDR3: TGTGCCAGCAGTGGAGGACAGGATTGGAATTCACCCCTCCACTTT.

The chain joins TRBV7-9 to TRBJ1-1, with TRBD1 identical over 9 bases. V lost 5 bases, J lost 11 bases, and 6 bases stayed unmatched. The CDR3 extends over 12 amino acids. Germline V gene data show CDR1 as SEHNR and CDR2 as FQNEAQ (reference sequence). Here the CDR3 reads CASSPGTGRAFF. Here the CDR3 DNA reads TGTGCCAGCAGCCCTGGGACAGGGCGGGCTTTCTTT.

The gene calls are TRBV10-1 and TRBJ1-1; 12 bases map to TRBD1. Germline V gene data show CDR1 as WNHNN and CDR2 as SYGVQD (reference sequence). The J segment lost 3 bases and the V segment lost 5 bases, leaving 16 bases of the junction unmatched. The CDR3 runs 19 residues. This CDR3 reads CASSPGTGGEERCDTEAFF. DNA of the CDR3: TGCGCCAGCAGTCCAGGGACAGGGGGCGAGGAACGCTGCGACACTGAAGCTTTCTTT.

V is TRBV9 and J is TRBJ2-3, with D tentatively TRBD1 (6 bases). Germline V gene data show CDR1 as SGDLS and CDR2 as YYNGEE. The length of the CDR3 is 13 residues. V lost 2 bases and J lost 4, with 8 bases in between. CDR3 bases: TGTGCCAGCAGCGTGGGGGCAGCAGATACGCAGTATTTT. It yields the protein CASSVGAADTQYF.

Written as DNA, the CDR3 is TGTGCCAGCAGCTTACCCCTTGGCACAGGGTGGGCAGACGAGCAGTACTTC. Translating it yields CASSLPLGTGWADEQYF. This rearrangement joins TRBV7-2 to TRBJ2-7; tentatively, D is TRBD1 (6 bases). Germline V CDR1 and CDR2: SGHTA, FQGNSA. CDR3 length equals 17 residues. Trimming took 2 bases from V and 5 from J, leaving 22 bases between them. The variable domain in full, completed from reference TRBV7-2 and TRBJ2-7, reads GAGVSQSPSNKVTEKGKDVELRCDPISGHTALYWYRQSLGQGLEFLIYFQGNSAPDKSGLPSDRFSAERTGGSVSTLTIQRTQQEDSAVYLCASSLPLGTGWADEQYFGPGTRLTVT.

The rearrangement links TRBV4-2 to TRBJ1-2; D is possibly TRBD1 (6 bases). This CDR3 spans 16 amino acids. V lost 1 base and J 3 bases, leaving 15 bases between the germline ends. Looked up from germline, CDR1 is LGHNA and CDR2 is YNFKEQ. CDR3 DNA: TGTGCCAGCAGCCAAGTGGGAACTGAGGGGGACTATGGCTACACCTTC. This sequence encodes CASSQVGTEGDYGYTF.

The CDR3 loop reads CASRAADTYQPQHF. The CDR3 nucleotides read TGTGCCAGCAGGGCGGCGGACACCTATCAGCCCCAGCATTTT. The chain employs TRBV6-5 and TRBJ1-5; TRBD1 is a possible D gene (5 bases). CDR1 and CDR2 from the germline V gene are MNHEY and SVGAGI. Between the trimmed V and J ends, which lost 6 bases and 5 bases, there was a span of 14 bases. CDR3 size: 14 residues.

This rearrangement joins TRBV14 to TRBJ2-2; 8 bases line up with TRBD2. Germline V CDR1 and CDR2: SGHDN, FVKESK. After removal of 3 bases from V and 5 bases from J, the junction contained 2 bases not matched to a gene. The CDR3 is 14 amino acids. The chain's CDR3 is CASSQASGTGELFF. In DNA form, the CDR3 reads TGTGCCAGCAGCCAGGCTAGCGGGACCGGGGAGCTGTTTTTT.

With regard to this clone: One end of the junction does not line up with germline, which may come from a read error. The chain combines TRBV6-6 with TRBJ2-7, with a possible D match to TRBD2 (6 bases). The CDR3 is 10 residues long. The V gene's germline CDR1 is MNHNY and CDR2 SVGAGI (reference sequence). The CDR3 DNA reads TGTGCCAGCGGGGACTCCCCACCCATCTTC. This gives the protein CASGDSPPIF.